Below, one TCR beta chain is given with its context. Its antigen remains unknown. The data were taken from a study of T cell responses to AZD1222 COVID-19 vaccine. Profiled with immunoSEQ multiplex PCR; TCRdb holds only in-frame clones, not every one. The table has some 150,000 clones, more than 75% seen once. CDR1 is MNHEY and CDR2 is SMNVEV in the germline V gene (reference sequence). This CDR3 spans 15 amino acids. V lost 3 bases to trimming and J lost 0 bases, with 9 bases between them. Study-level findings and limits: Mostly white British, mostly female donors; authors suggested clonal diversity may be underestimated. Baseline seropositivity occurred in only 5 to 7 AZD1222 recipients. Spike-specific TCR breadth rose after two AZD1222 doses, and depth rose as well.

This receptor was obtained from an adult in good health. The sample here was peripheral blood, taken on day 0 of AZD1222 vaccination. The J gene is TRBJ1-3, the V gene TRBV27; D is unresolved. CDR3 coding DNA: TGTGCCAGCAGTTTTTCCAGAGACTCTGGAAACACCATATATTTT. It specifies CASSFSRDSGNTIYF.